This T cell receptor beta chain came from a study of blood T cells in healthy people across ages (dated by TCRdb to 2013 to 2016). A note on the overall study: Template switching captured roughly one uniquely barcoded TCR beta cDNA molecule per two T cells in model experiments. Four age groups were formed from the donors: young (average 16 years), middle-aged (roughly 38), aged (62) and long-lived (less than 85). To avoid experimental bias, donors of different ages were spread randomly across the sequencing lanes. For two donors (one aged 18 to 29 and one aged 80 or older), the study analyzed two additional independent replicas of 1 million unique cDNA reads from the same blood draw. Age-related changes in TCR beta repertoire diversity were measured in the study by deep sequencing normalized with unique cDNA molecular identifiers. The paper's findings and limits, for the study overall: Estimates of total diversity based on one million sequenced T cells were regarded as lower bounds and as underestimates. Conclusive comparison of naive and antigen-experienced compartments was prevented by the profiling of bulk unsorted PBMCs. Observed TCR beta diversity correlated strongly with the percentage of naive T cells measured by flow cytometry. The long-lived group showed more naive CD4+ T cells, fewer expanded clones and increased TCR diversity than the aged group, suggesting age selection. As age increased, observed TCR beta diversity per million T cells dropped in a roughly linear way, and a significant reduction was already evident by age 40. Because donor CMV infection status was unknown, age-related changes in expanded clonotypes were potentially confounded.

Donors were 40 or so systemically healthy Caucasian individuals from Russia aged about 6 to 100 years. Each donor gave about 11 milliliters of peripheral blood, drawn into EDTA-treated Vacutainer tubes. Ficoll-Paque density-gradient centrifugation was used to isolate PBMCs, with at least 7 million obtained per sample. Trizol reagent was used to extract total RNA from PBMCs, with at least 6 micrograms per sample. Naive CD45RAhigh/CD27high T cell percentages were measured by flow cytometry on a PBMC aliquot from every donor. The table lists this clonotype with a few counts. The antigen it recognizes is unknown. Base-call qualities are not available, and no considerably larger clone is one nucleotide away. From the cysteine up to the phenylalanine, the CDR3 has a length of 14 residues. Left in the record is the CDR3 DNA by itself, 42 bases read in frame from the first base. V was cut back by 0 bases and J by 2 bases, leaving a gap of 9 bases between them. The CDR1 and CDR2 encoded by the germline V gene (reference sequence) are DFQATT and SNEGSKA.

To prepare the library, 5' RACE was applied. For sequencing, an Illumina HiSeq 2500 was employed. A second PCR of roughly 6 to 11 cycles was run with a J-beta primer mix and a sample-barcoded 5' primer. A unique molecular identifier was introduced onto each TCR beta cDNA molecule by a template-switch 5' adaptor carrying 12 random nucleotides. Each sample yielded at least 2.5 million CDR3-containing paired-end reads. First-strand cDNA synthesis was performed from all RNA using the Mint cDNA synthesis kit, with priming by a TRBC-specific oligonucleotide. After uracil-DNA glycosylase treatment, a first 18-cycle PCR used universal primers M1SS and BC2_uni_R on all cDNA. The paper's processing steps were these. Normalization of each sample was performed by random selection of 1 million high-quality reads, each carrying a distinct molecular identifier. Instead of being binned into consensus sequences, reads that shared molecular identifiers were thrown out. CDR3 identification, clonotype clustering and error correction used MiTCR with a Q25 quality threshold and the strictest error-elimination algorithm. A nonparametric unseen species model with Euler transformation was used to estimate a lower bound on total TCR beta diversity. The public reads were reanalyzed by TCRdb: fastp trimming at Q25, MiXCR alignment, in-frame beta chains only. Merged by CDR3 protein, the rows form single entries marked with the most common genes and DNA. V and J calls and clone size were set by TCRdb, not the authors. This sample is represented by about 580,000 distinct CDR3 sequences; less than 60% of them were singletons. Around 25% of the sample is taken by the ten largest.

The clonotype comes from an older man in good health. The chain uses TRBV20-1 and TRBJ2-3; too little of a D gene remains to name it. Sequencing was carried out using blood. Here the CDR3 is given as CSARDSANTDTQYF. In nucleotides, the sequence is TGCAGTGCTAGAGATTCGGCCAACACAGATACGCAGTATTTT.